Below, 6 T cell receptor beta chains from the same sample are listed, as sequenced in a study of blood T cell repertoires in COVID-19. Some clones are missing from TCRdb's copy, which holds only in-frame ones; the method was immunoSEQ multiplex PCR. The sample holds some 33,000 clones, approximately 85% seen once. Sequenced sample: peripheral blood. The receptor source for this set is a human donor in a cohort sampled during active COVID-19.

By sample share, this clone is medium-sized (0.01 to 0.1%). This chain links TRBV6-5 with TRBJ2-2, with D perhaps matching TRBD2 (5 bases). The CDR3 totals 13 residues. V was shortened by 6 bases and J by 3 bases, with 8 bases between the two germline ends. Germline CDR1 and CDR2: MNHEY and SVGAGI. CDR3 nucleotide sequence: TGTGCCAGCAGGACTACCTACACCGGGGAGCTGTTTTTT. Translated: CASRTTYTGELFF.

V gene TRBV5-5 combines with J gene TRBJ1-2; 8 nucleotides agree with TRBD1. Germline lookup yields CDR1 SGHKS and CDR2 YYEKEE (reference sequence). V lost 2 bases to trimming and J lost 5 bases; unmatched junction nucleotides: 8. The CDR3 is made up of 15 amino acids. The CDR3 here is CASSLGQGNPYGYTF. The CDR3 nucleotides read TGTGCCAGCAGCTTAGGACAGGGTAACCCATATGGCTACACCTTC.

V is TRBV28 and J is TRBJ1-2; D is unclear. The CDR3 contains 14 residues. The ends were cut back, 2 bases at V and 2 bases at J, with 9 bases in the middle. Looked up from germline, CDR1 is MDHEN and CDR2 is SYDVKM. The CDR3: CASSLRPLNYGYTF. In DNA form, the CDR3 reads TGTGCCAGCAGTTTACGGCCACTAAACTATGGCTACACCTTC.

The CDR3 is CASSGDRGNQPQHF. CDR3 nucleotides: TGTGCCAGCAGCGGGGACAGAGGCAATCAGCCCCAGCATTTT. The chain recombines TRBV11-2 with TRBJ1-5, with 7 bases that match TRBD1. Germline loops: CDR1 SGHAT, CDR2 FQNNGV. The V gene end was trimmed by 5 bases and the J gene end by 2 bases; junction bases not matched to a gene: 3. The CDR3 length is 14 residues.

The chain employs TRBV24-1 and TRBJ2-3; 9 positions match TRBD2. Germline CDR1 reads KGHDR; CDR2 reads SFDVKD. Losses at the gene ends were 11 bases for V and 6 bases for J; bases not matched to a gene: 8. The CDR3 is made up of 13 amino acids. The CDR3 sequence: CASSAGGRDTQYF. In DNA, the CDR3 is TGTGCCAGTTCTGCGGGGGGGCGGGATACGCAGTATTTT.

This clone was detected a few times. The V gene is TRBV24-1, the J gene TRBJ1-2, with D uncertain. V was pared by 5 bases and J by 4 bases, with 16 bases between. Germline assignment: CDR1 KGHDR and CDR2 SFDVKD. The CDR3 length is 15 residues. The CDR3 sequence is CATSGIEGSGYGYTF. CDR3 coding DNA: TGTGCCACCAGTGGGATCGAGGGCTCGGGCTATGGCTACACCTTC.